Listed here is a single T cell receptor beta chain. The antigen remains undetermined. The protocol was immunoSEQ multiplex PCR, while the TCRdb copy is restricted to in-frame clones and leaves out a portion. The sample comprises millions of clones, more than 80% of which are singletons, and approximately 0.4% rests with the top ten. These data originate in a study of shared clonotypes between healthy human individuals. Study in general: Per donor, CD8 memory used one plate, CD8 naive used two, CD4 memory used three and CD4 naive used three. Study-level findings and limits: Naive subsets generally exceeded memory subsets in estimated richness.

CDR1 is SGHTA, CDR2 FQGNSA, per germline. Trimming left V 1 base short and J 7 bases short, with 19 bases between. The CDR3 totals 16 residues. J is TRBJ1-2 and V is TRBV7-2; no definite D call. The source of this sequence is a man between 18 and 35 years old in good health. Some clones in this sample may be carry-over from other donors' samples. Sequenced sample: naive CD4+ T cells from PBMCs. As to subset: CD45RA+ positively selected. The CDR3 spells CASSLEFGRIRVGYTF. The CDR3 coding sequence is TGTGCCAGCAGCTTAGAATTCGGGAGAATTCGAGTTGGCTACACCTTC.